The present TCR beta chain was sequenced within a study of brain T cells in children with intractable seizures. CDR3 length equals 14 residues. V lost 4 bases, J lost 0 bases, and 9 bases lay in between. From germline, CDR1 is SGHNT and CDR2 YENEEA. TCRdb keeps only in-frame clones here, not all; method: immunoSEQ multiplex PCR. The data hold 78,000 or so clones, with about 90% observed a single time. This clone was seen once. This chain connects TRBV11-3 to TRBJ1-1; perhaps TRBD1 as D (5 bases). The sample here was peripheral blood, taken at surgery. This TCR derives from a girl aged 2 to 9 with Rasmussen encephalitis and intractable seizures. The DNA of the CDR3 is TGTGCCAGCAGCTCCCGACAGCTGAACACTGAAGCTTTCTTT. It is translated as CASSSRQLNTEAFF. The whole variable domain, filled in from reference TRBV11-3 and TRBJ1-1, reads EAGVVQSPRYKIIEKKQPVAFWCNPISGHNTLYWYLQNLGQGPELLIRYENEEAVDDSQLPKDRFSAERLKGVDSTLKIQPAELGDSAVYLCASSSRQLNTEAFFGQGTRLTVV.